This T cell receptor (beta chain) was recorded in a study of T cells in Graves' hyperthyroidism and ophthalmopathy. General study results and limits: Using 13 V-J features, a model discriminated ophthalmopathy from stable hyperthyroidism.

This clonotype was observed many times. Antigen: not known. The CDR3 contains 12 residues. Germline values: CDR1 SQVTM, CDR2 ANQGSEA. Between the trimmed V and J ends, which lost 4 bases and 8 bases, there was a span of 14 bases. Diagnosis relied on clinical symptoms, serum thyroxine and TRAb, thyroid ultrasound and orbital computed tomography. RNA transcripts were the template for amplifying TCR beta CDR3 regions. The TCR CDR3 first-round RT-PCR relied on the HTBI primer set. TCRdb fed the multiplex PCR reads into MiXCR, producing one record per CDR3 protein. The repertoire includes under 700,000 distinct CDR3 sequences, roughly 46% of them detected once, and just over 8% sits in the top ten.

V is TRBV29-1 and J is TRBJ1-2, with D perhaps TRBD1 (6 bases). Sequencing was performed on peripheral blood or thyroid tissue (not recorded which). The receptor comes from a woman between 18 and 30 years old with Graves' hyperthyroidism. As DNA, the CDR3 is TGCAGCGTTGGGACGTTCCAGGGGGGCTACACCTTC. It encodes CSVGTFQGGYTF. The entire variable domain, with the rest obtained from reference TRBV29-1 and TRBJ1-2, is as follows: SAVISQKPSRDICQRGTSLTIQCQVDSQVTMMFWYRQQPGQSLTLIATANQGSEATYESGFVIDKFPISRPNLTFSTLTVSNMSPEDSSIYLCSVGTFQGGYTFGSGTRLTVV.